These 15 T cell receptor beta chains share one sample of origin, sequenced in a study of T cell responses to AZD1222 COVID-19 vaccine. The assay was immunoSEQ multiplex PCR, and TCRdb's table has in-frame clones only and misses some. The sample consists of approximately 150,000 clones, 91% of them appearing once. This material consisted of peripheral blood, taken on day 0 of AZD1222 vaccination. These receptors were collected from an adult in good health.

V is TRBV20-1 and J is TRBJ2-1, with unresolved D. Germline V gives CDR1 DFQATT, CDR2 SNEGSKA (reference sequence). Trimming removed 6 bases at V and 7 bases at J, with 10 bases between. The CDR3 contains 11 residues. The CDR3 loop is CSALDGNEQFF. DNA of the CDR3: TGCAGTGCCCTGGATGGGAATGAGCAGTTCTTC.

This clone was seen a handful of times. The chain carries TRBV18 and TRBJ1-6, with TRBD1 identical over 9 bases. The junction had 5 bases not matched to a gene; V was cut back by 4 bases and J by 7 bases. The CDR3 extends over 15 amino acids. CDR1 and CDR2 (germline): KGHSH, LQKENI. The CDR3 DNA reads as TGTGCCAGCTCACGTACCGGGACAGGGAATTCACCCCTCCACTTT. Protein: CASSRTGTGNSPLHF. Full variable domain (remainder filled in from reference TRBV18 and TRBJ1-6): NAGVMQNPRHLVRRRGQEARLRCSPMKGHSHVYWYRQLPEEGLKFMVYLQKENIIDESGMPKERFSAEFPKEGPSILRIQQVVRGDSAAYFCASSRTGTGNSPLHFGNGTRLTVT.

This clone was counted once. This chain joins TRBV5-6 and TRBJ2-7; possibly TRBD2 for D (5 bases). The CDR3 loop spans 14 amino acids. The germline CDR1 and CDR2 sequences are SGHDT and YYEEEE. Trimming pared 2 bases from V and 1 base from J, leaving 10 bases between. As DNA, the CDR3 is TGTGCCAGCAGCTTCGGACGGGGTTCCTACGAGCAGTACTTC. It specifies CASSFGRGSYEQYF.

The chain carries TRBV2 and TRBJ1-3; 9 positions agree with TRBD1. The germline V gene encodes CDR1 SNHLY and CDR2 FYNNEI. V gave up 7 bases and J gave up 4 bases; unmatched junction bases: 5. This CDR3 is 14 amino acids long. The CDR3 loop reads CASTKGTGGNTIYF. CDR3 nucleotide sequence: TGTGCCAGCACCAAAGGGACAGGGGGAAACACCATATATTTT. Variable domain in full (rest from reference TRBV2 and TRBJ1-3): EPEVTQTPSHQVTQMGQEVILRCVPISNHLYFYWYRQILGQKVEFLVSFYNNEISEKSEIFDDQFSVERPDGSNFTLKIRSTKLEDSAMYFCASTKGTGGNTIYFGEGSWLTVV.

In this sample, this clone turned up once. This chain joins TRBV5-1 and TRBJ1-4; 7 bases map to TRBD1. J was trimmed by 3 bases and V by 4 bases; bases with no gene match: 3. CDR3 size: 14 residues. CDR1 and CDR2 (germline): SGHRS, YFSETQ. The CDR3 DNA follows: TGCGCCAGCAGCCCAGGGACAGCTAATGAAAAACTGTTTTTT. It is translated as CASSPGTANEKLFF. The full variable domain, completed using reference TRBV5-1 and TRBJ1-4, is KAGVTQTPRYLIKTRGQQVTLSCSPISGHRSVSWYQQTPGQGLQFLFEYFSETQRNKGNFPGRFSGRQFSNSRSEMNVSTLELGDSALYLCASSPGTANEKLFFGSGTQLSVL.

This chain uses TRBV15 with TRBJ1-6, with 7 bases fitting TRBD1. Germline V gene lookup returns CDR1 LNHNV and CDR2 YYDKDF (reference sequence). The CDR3 extends over 20 amino acids. The trim removed 3 bases at V and 3 bases at J, leaving 17 bases unmatched. The DNA for the CDR3 is TGTGCCACCAGCAGCCGGGGGGGACAGTCCGGAGGAGTCTATAATTCACCCCTCCACTTT. Protein sequence: CATSSRGGQSGGVYNSPLHF.

This rearrangement joins TRBV5-8 to TRBJ1-5, with D tentatively TRBD1 (5 bases). Germline CDR1 reads SGHTS; CDR2 reads YDEGEE. With 0 bases removed from V and 4 bases from J, the gap between germline ends came to 11 bases. This CDR3 contains 15 residues. CDR3: CASSLGRAVNQPQHF. The CDR3 region has the DNA TGTGCCAGCAGCTTGGGCAGGGCGGTGAATCAGCCCCAGCATTTT.

V gene TRBV28 combines with J gene TRBJ2-5, with 9 bases identical to TRBD1. The CDR3 consists of 16 residues. V lost 4 bases, J lost 2 bases, and 8 bases stayed unmatched. CDR1 is MDHEN and CDR2 is SYDVKM in the germline V gene. The CDR3 sequence is CASSSPGTGRQETQYF. The CDR3 nucleotides read TGTGCCAGCAGTTCTCCCGGGACAGGGAGGCAAGAGACCCAGTACTTC.

Only a few counts were recorded for this clone. This chain joins TRBV7-2 and TRBJ1-2; D is ambiguous. The V gene's germline CDR1 is SGHTA and CDR2 FQGNSA. This CDR3 contains 13 residues. With 5 bases removed from V and 13 bases from J, the gap between germline ends came to 20 bases. The CDR3 loop is CASSRTLDNRGTF. CDR3 nucleotides: TGTGCCAGCAGCCGGACCCTGGATAATCGGGGCACCTTC.

The rearrangement uses TRBV11-2 and TRBJ2-5, with D possibly being TRBD1 or TRBD2 (5 bases each). This CDR3 is 13 amino acids long. Trimming took off 1 base at V and 5 bases at J, with 8 bases between the two ends. From germline, CDR1 is SGHAT and CDR2 FQNNGV. In DNA, the CDR3 is TGTGCCAGCAGCTTAGCGGGGACGGAGACCCAGTACTTC. The encoded protein is CASSLAGTETQYF.

This rearrangement joins TRBV3-1 (or the pseudogene TRBV3-2) to TRBJ1-2, with a tentative D call TRBD1 (6 bases). Per germline, CDR1 LGHDT and CDR2 YNNKEL (reference sequence). Trimming removed 4 bases from V and 5 bases from J, with 11 bases in between. CDR3 length: 13 residues. CDR3 protein: CASSPGQWYGYTF. In DNA, the CDR3 is TGTGCCAGCAGCCCTGGACAGTGGTATGGCTACACCTTC.

This clone was counted once. The CDR3 loop is CASPRAGVSNEQFF. The DNA of the CDR3 is TGCGCCAGCCCCCGGGCGGGAGTATCCAATGAGCAGTTCTTC. The V call is TRBV23-1, the J call TRBJ2-1, with TRBD2 identical over 7 bases. TRBV23-1 carries the ORF label, with uncertain function. CDR3 length: 14 residues. V was pared by 8 bases and J by 6 bases, with 10 bases of the junction left unmatched.

V usage is TRBV30 and J usage is TRBJ2-7; 7 bases line up with TRBD1. The germline CDR1 and CDR2 sequences are GTSNPN and SVGIG (reference sequence). With 5 bases clipped from V and 1 base from J, the junction kept 5 bases outside the gene matches. This CDR3 comprises 13 residues. This CDR3 is CAWSPGQSYEQYF. CDR3 DNA: TGTGCCTGGTCTCCGGGACAGTCCTACGAGCAGTACTTC. The full variable domain, in which reference TRBV30 and TRBJ2-7 provide the parts outside the CDR3, is SQTIHQWPATLVQPVGSPLSLECTVEGTSNPNLYWYRQAAGRGLQLLFYSVGIGQISSEVPQNLSASRPQDRQFILSSKKLLLSDSGFYLCAWSPGQSYEQYFGPGTRLTVT.

Only one count was recorded for this clone. V gene TRBV5-1 combines with J gene TRBJ1-5; the D is unclear. The CDR3 contains 11 residues. CDR1 is SGHRS, CDR2 YFSETQ, per germline. V lost 7 bases and J 9 bases, leaving 11 bases between the germline ends. CDR3 loop: CASWKRRPQHF. The CDR3 bases are TGCGCCAGCTGGAAGCGGCGGCCCCAGCATTTT.

J is TRBJ1-5 and V is TRBV19; TRBD1 matches at 11 bases. The germline V gene has CDR1 LNHDA and CDR2 SQIVND (reference sequence). J lost 3 bases, V lost 5 bases, and 6 bases had no gene match. CDR3 size: 16 residues. The CDR3: CASSPGDRGTNQPQHF. Here the CDR3 DNA reads TGTGCCAGTAGTCCGGGGGACAGGGGGACCAATCAGCCCCAGCATTTT.